This TCR beta chain was obtained from a study of identical twins. Findings of the study overall: Out-of-frame beta chain sequences displayed weaker excess sharing between twins.

TCRdb used MiXCR to reprocess the 5' RACE reads, holding one entry per CDR3 protein. The table includes about 720,000 distinct CDR3 sequences, around a sixth detected once. Notes on this clonotype: Its antigen is unidentified.

The CDR3 totals 15 residues. CDR1 and CDR2 (germline): MGHRA, YSYEKL. Trimming cost V 5 bases and J 5 bases; bases outside gene matches: 11. These data were likewise used in another study, on T cells expressing NK-cell markers. That work states: The study found dominant NKG2C+ clonotypes at about 1.0-8% of CD8+ T cells in roughly six donors.

The TCR comes from a woman aged 18-30 years in good health. J is TRBJ1-1 and V is TRBV4-1, with 7 bases identical to TRBD1. The material sequenced was PBMCs. CDR3 region: CASSYRVGGRTEAFF. In DNA form, the CDR3 reads TGCGCCAGCAGCTACCGCGTAGGGGGCAGAACTGAAGCTTTCTTT.